Detailed here is one TCR beta chain. Measured with immunoSEQ multiplex PCR; TCRdb has only the in-frame clones, and not every one. The data show thousands of clones, roughly two thirds seen once. The data derive from a study of CD39 and CD103 CD8 tumor-infiltrating T cells. V was shortened by 4 bases and J by 3 bases, with 15 bases between the two germline ends. This CDR3 region has 14 residues. Germline loops: CDR1 GTSNPN, CDR2 SVGIG (reference sequence). Sequences were obtained from CD8+ T cells sorted from blood. Subset indicated: total memory CD8 T cells (CD45RA-CCR7+/-) from blood or uninvolved lymph node. The chain links TRBV30 to TRBJ1-2; maybe TRBD1 (5 bases). The sequence was collected from a human donor with head and neck squamous cell carcinoma. CDR3 in amino acids: CAWTYPGDHYGYTF. The CDR3 nucleotides read TGTGCCTGGACATATCCGGGGGACCACTATGGCTACACCTTC.